Presented here are 15 T cell receptor beta chains from one specimen sequenced in a study of blood T cell repertoires in COVID-19. The data were produced by immunoSEQ multiplex PCR, yet TCRdb's version contains in-frame clones alone and is incomplete. Of 150,000 to 200,000 clones detected, around four fifths appear once; the ten largest clones hold around 7%. Sequenced sample: peripheral blood. Every receptor here comes from a woman aged 40 to 50 with COVID-19, enrolled during active disease.

The chain is built from TRBV2 and TRBJ1-1; weak D call: TRBD1 (5 bases). Trimming cost V 6 bases and J 0 bases, with 17 bases left between them. The V gene's germline CDR1 is SNHLY and CDR2 FYNNEI. The CDR3 runs 16 residues. CDR3 DNA: TGTGCCAGCAGGTTATATAGGGGCAGAATGAACACTGAAGCTTTCTTT. Its translation: CASRLYRGRMNTEAFF.

In DNA, the CDR3 is TGTGCCAGCAGTTTTGGTTTTCGGGGGAGCTCCTACGAGCAGTACTTC. Amino acid sequence: CASSFGFRGSSYEQYF. The chain recombines TRBV28 with TRBJ2-7, with D tentatively TRBD2 (6 bases). Germline CDR1 MDHEN, CDR2 SYDVKM. V lost 3 bases, J lost 0 bases, and 15 bases lay in between. The length of the CDR3 is 16 residues.

V is TRBV5-1 and J is TRBJ2-3; TRBD2 matches at 7 bases. V lost 7 bases to trimming and J lost 0 bases; unmatched junction nucleotides: 2. Germline CDR1 and CDR2: SGHRS and YFSETQ. The CDR3 extends over 13 amino acids. The CDR3 DNA sequence: TGCGCCAGCTCGGGGGGTAGCACAGATACGCAGTATTTT. This translates into CASSGGSTDTQYF.

This chain links TRBV7-3 with TRBJ2-3; TRBD2 matches 12 bases. J gave up 4 bases and V 5 bases, and 10 bases lay outside the gene matches. The CDR3 extends over 17 amino acids. Germline CDR1 SGHTA, CDR2 FQGTGA. The CDR3 region has the DNA TGTGCCAGCAGCCCTCGACTAGCGGGGGATGAATCAGATACGCAGTATTTT. Translating it yields CASSPRLAGDESDTQYF.

CDR3 bases: TGTGCCAGCAGTTTACAGGGGCGCGAGCAGTACTTC. This sequence encodes CASSLQGREQYF. The chain is built from TRBV28 and TRBJ2-7; D is perhaps TRBD1 (6 bases). Germline V lookup: CDR1 MDHEN, CDR2 SYDVKM. Trimming cost V 2 bases and J 6 bases, with 8 bases left between them. This CDR3 spans 12 amino acids.

The chain is built from TRBV15 and TRBJ1-3; D perhaps matches TRBD1 (6 bases). CDR1 is LNHNV and CDR2 is YYDKDF in the germline V gene (reference sequence). The CDR3 has 14 residues. The V gene lost 9 bases and the J gene lost 3 bases, with 15 bases spanning the gap. CDR3 protein: CATSYREGGNTIYF. CDR3 sequence (DNA): TGTGCCACGTCCTACAGGGAAGGTGGAAACACCATATATTTT.

The gene calls are TRBV19 and TRBJ1-4, with D possibly matching TRBD1 (5 bases). Germline V gene lookup returns CDR1 LNHDA and CDR2 SQIVND (reference sequence). The CDR3 is 16 amino acids. Trimming stripped 3 bases from V and 4 bases from J, with 15 bases between. Here the CDR3 reads CASSMGQGWGNEKLFF. CDR3 bases: TGTGCCAGTAGTATGGGCCAGGGTTGGGGTAATGAAAAACTGTTTTTT.

The gene calls are TRBV6-6 and TRBJ2-1; TRBD2 is a possible D gene (6 bases). Trimming took 2 bases from V and 0 from J, leaving 11 bases between them. CDR1 and CDR2 from the germline V gene are MNHNY and SVGAGI (reference sequence). The CDR3 spans 16 residues. The CDR3 spells CASSYPVAASYNEQFF. The CDR3 DNA reads TGTGCCAGCAGTTACCCCGTAGCGGCCTCCTACAATGAGCAGTTCTTC.

The chain employs TRBV5-1 and TRBJ2-7; D perhaps matches TRBD2 (7 bases). Trimming shortened V by 7 bases and J by 6 bases, and 14 bases separated the two germline ends. From germline, CDR1 is SGHRS and CDR2 YFSETQ. This CDR3 is built from 12 residues. This CDR3 is CASEGEGREQYF. CDR3 in DNA: TGCGCCAGCGAGGGGGAGGGCCGCGAGCAGTACTTC. Supplemented by reference TRBV5-1 and TRBJ2-7, the full variable domain reads KAGVTQTPRYLIKTRGQQVTLSCSPISGHRSVSWYQQTPGQGLQFLFEYFSETQRNKGNFPGRFSGRQFSNSRSEMNVSTLELGDSALYLCASEGEGREQYFGPGTRLTVT.

This chain joins TRBV7-6 and TRBJ1-1, with a possible D match to TRBD1 (5 bases). The V and J ends lost 5 bases and 4 bases respectively, with 17 bases between them. The germline gives CDR1 SGHVS, CDR2 FNYEAQ. The CDR3 extends over 15 amino acids. The CDR3 protein is CASSPLWRGGTEAFF. CDR3 in DNA: TGTGCCAGCAGCCCGCTGTGGCGGGGGGGCACTGAAGCTTTCTTT.

This clone was detected once. The rearrangement links TRBV7-2 to TRBJ2-1; D gene ambiguous. The CDR3 has 13 amino acids. The germline V gene has CDR1 SGHTA and CDR2 FQGNSA. The V end was cut by 5 bases, the J end by 6 bases, with 11 bases between. The DNA of the CDR3 is TGTGCCAGCAGCCCCTATGTTGCCAATGAGCAGTTCTTC. Protein sequence: CASSPYVANEQFF. Supplemented by reference TRBV7-2 and TRBJ2-1, the full variable domain reads GAGVSQSPSNKVTEKGKDVELRCDPISGHTALYWYRQSLGQGLEFLIYFQGNSAPDKSGLPSDRFSAERTGGSVSTLTIQRTQQEDSAVYLCASSPYVANEQFFGPGTRLTVL.

The rearrangement uses TRBV19 and TRBJ1-2; tentative D call: TRBD1 (6 bases). The CDR3 is 12 amino acids. From germline, CDR1 is LNHDA and CDR2 SQIVND (reference sequence). Deletions cut 7 bases from V and 3 bases from J, with 9 bases between. CDR3 in DNA: TGTGCCAGTACAGGGGAGCACTATGGCTACACCTTC. Translation: CASTGEHYGYTF.

The V gene is TRBV4-1, the J gene TRBJ2-5; a weak D match, TRBD1 (6 bases). Looked up from germline, CDR1 is MGHRA and CDR2 is YSYEKL. The CDR3 is made up of 16 amino acids. Trimming left V 3 bases short and J 5 bases short, with 19 bases between. CDR3 residues: CASSQRGTSGVETQYF. CDR3 bases: TGCGCCAGCAGCCAGAGAGGGACATCGGGCGTGGAGACCCAGTACTTC.

The chain recombines TRBV12-3 or TRBV12-4 with TRBJ1-1, with TRBD1 as a possible D gene (6 bases). CDR3 size: 13 residues. V was shortened by 11 bases and J by 5 bases, with 18 bases between the two germline ends. The CDR3 is CAVLGGGQTEAFF. CDR3 DNA sequence: TGTGCCGTCCTAGGGGGGGGGCAGACTGAAGCTTTCTTT.

This clone was detected only a few times. The V and J genes are TRBV10-3 and TRBJ2-5; D may be TRBD1 (6 bases). CDR1 is ENHRY and CDR2 is SYGVKD in the germline V gene. The length of the CDR3 is 15 residues. V lost 2 bases to trimming and J lost 1 base, with 11 bases between them. CDR3 sequence: CAISEAQGSQETQYF. In DNA, the CDR3 is TGTGCCATCAGTGAGGCGCAGGGGAGCCAAGAGACCCAGTACTTC.